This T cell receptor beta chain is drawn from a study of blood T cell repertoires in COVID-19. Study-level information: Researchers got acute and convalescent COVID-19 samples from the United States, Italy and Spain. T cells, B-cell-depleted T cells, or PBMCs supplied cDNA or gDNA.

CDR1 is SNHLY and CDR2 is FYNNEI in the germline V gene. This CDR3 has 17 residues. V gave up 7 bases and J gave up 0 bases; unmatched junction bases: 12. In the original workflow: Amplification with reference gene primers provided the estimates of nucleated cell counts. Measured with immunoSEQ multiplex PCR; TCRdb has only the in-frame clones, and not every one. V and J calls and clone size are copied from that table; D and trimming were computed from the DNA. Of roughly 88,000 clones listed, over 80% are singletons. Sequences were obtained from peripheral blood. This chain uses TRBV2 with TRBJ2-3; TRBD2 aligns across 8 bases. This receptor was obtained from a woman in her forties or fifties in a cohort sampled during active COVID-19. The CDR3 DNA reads TGTGCCAGCACTGTGCTGTATAGCGGGACTAGCACAGATACGCAGTATTTT. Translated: CASTVLYSGTSTDTQYF.